The 16 T cell receptor beta chains below come from one sample, sequenced in a study of T cells in localized non-small cell lung cancer. Sequencing was performed with immunoSEQ multiplex PCR; in TCRdb, only in-frame clones are kept and a portion is missing. The sample includes 25,000 to 30,000 clones, approximately 90% of them seen just once. The material was peripheral blood, obtained before any cancer treatment. These receptors originate from a woman aged 18 to 55 with stage I lung adenocarcinoma.

This clone came up once. The rearrangement links TRBV2 to TRBJ1-2, with a weak D call TRBD1 (6 bases). Germline values: CDR1 SNHLY, CDR2 FYNNEI. The ends were cut back, 6 bases at V and 4 bases at J, with 15 bases in the middle. CDR3 length: 14 amino acids. CDR3 residues: CASRGLDSFYGYTF. In nucleotides, the CDR3 is TGTGCCAGCAGGGGGTTGGACAGCTTCTATGGCTACACCTTC.

This sequence joins TRBV7-6 and TRBJ2-7; 7 bases agree with TRBD2. The CDR3 consists of 15 residues. Trimming removed 0 bases from V and 3 bases from J; junction bases left unmatched: 5. CDR1 is SGHVS, CDR2 FNYEAQ, per germline. The chain's CDR3 is CASSLAERDIYEQYF. The CDR3 DNA follows: TGTGCCAGCAGCTTAGCGGAGCGGGATATCTACGAGCAGTACTTC. The complete variable domain, with remaining parts taken from reference TRBV7-6 and TRBJ2-7, reads GAGVSQSPRYKVTKRGQDVALRCDPISGHVSLYWYRQALGQGPEFLTYFNYEAQQDKSGLPNDRFSAERPEGSISTLTIQRTEQRDSAMYRCASSLAERDIYEQYFGPGTRLTVT.

V and J are TRBV7-9 and TRBJ1-1; weak D call: TRBD1 (5 bases). Germline-derived CDR1 and CDR2 are SEHNR and FQNEAQ (reference sequence). The V and J ends lost 5 bases and 5 bases respectively, with 21 bases between them. The CDR3 spans 16 residues. The CDR3 sequence: CASSHTTGGEGTEAFF. In nucleotides, the CDR3 is TGTGCCAGCAGCCATACCACCGGAGGGGAAGGAACTGAAGCTTTCTTT.

The chain combines TRBV5-4 with TRBJ2-5; the match to TRBD1 covers 7 bases. The CDR3 sequence is 12 residues long. From germline, CDR1 is SGHNT and CDR2 YYREEE (reference sequence). V was pared by 3 bases and J by 5 bases, with 1 base of the junction left unmatched. The CDR3 loop reads CASSSQGETQYF. The DNA of the CDR3 is TGTGCCAGCAGCTCACAGGGGGAGACCCAGTACTTC. Complete variable domain (other parts from reference TRBV5-4 and TRBJ2-5): ETGVTQSPTHLIKTRGQQVTLRCSSQSGHNTVSWYQQALGQGPQFIFQYYREEENGRGNFPPRFSGLQFPNYSSELNVNALELDDSALYLCASSSQGETQYFGPGTRLLVL.

V is TRBV9 and J is TRBJ2-1, with D hard to call. V was pared by 5 bases and J by 0 bases, with 6 bases between. The CDR3 has 13 residues. Germline V lookup: CDR1 SGDLS, CDR2 YYNGEE. CDR3 DNA: TGTGCCAGCAGTGATAGCTCCTACAATGAGCAGTTCTTC. Its protein product is CASSDSSYNEQFF.

The chain joins TRBV5-6 to TRBJ2-2; TRBD2 matches at 7 bases. V lost 0 bases, J lost 3 bases, and 5 bases stayed unmatched. The CDR3 has 16 amino acids. Germline V gene sequence: CDR1 SGHDT, CDR2 YYEEEE. As DNA, the CDR3 is TGTGCCAGCAGCTTGGCGGGGCTAGCGGACACCGGGGAGCTGTTTTTT. Translating it yields CASSLAGLADTGELFF.

The V and J genes are TRBV4-1 and TRBJ2-5; D is tentatively TRBD1 or TRBD2 (5 bases each). The CDR3 length is 15 residues. Per germline, CDR1 MGHRA and CDR2 YSYEKL. Trimming cost V 1 base and J 0 bases, with 9 bases left between them. Here the CDR3 reads CASSQVGPYQETQYF. As DNA, the CDR3 is TGCGCCAGCAGCCAAGTGGGACCGTACCAAGAGACCCAGTACTTC.

J is TRBJ2-2 and V is TRBV27, with no clear D. Germline CDR1 is MNHEY and CDR2 is SMNVEV (reference sequence). The CDR3 consists of 12 residues. Trimming removed 2 bases at V and 5 bases at J, with 3 bases between. CDR3 DNA sequence: TGTGCCAGCAGTTTAGTGACCGGGGAGCTGTTTTTT. It codes for CASSLVTGELFF.

The rearrangement joins TRBV6-5 to TRBJ1-1; D is possibly TRBD1 (6 bases). The CDR3 totals 15 residues. CDR1 is MNHEY and CDR2 is SVGAGI in the germline V gene. Trimming took 6 bases from V and 0 from J, leaving 14 bases between them. The CDR3 is CASRPDSTMNTEAFF. The CDR3 nucleotides read TGTGCCAGCAGACCGGACAGTACAATGAACACTGAAGCTTTCTTT.

The V and J genes are TRBV7-8 and TRBJ1-1; no clear D gene. Germline lookup yields CDR1 SGHVS and CDR2 FQNEAQ. The CDR3 is made up of 15 amino acids. V was clipped by 3 bases and J by 1 base, with 12 bases between them. CDR3 in amino acids: CASSLKGHGNTEAFF. The CDR3 DNA sequence: TGTGCCAGCAGCTTGAAGGGTCACGGGAACACTGAAGCTTTCTTT.

The J gene is TRBJ1-2, the V gene TRBV30; D is perhaps TRBD1 (5 bases). The CDR3 covers 12 residues. Germline lookup yields CDR1 GTSNPN and CDR2 SVGIG (reference sequence). V was trimmed by 4 bases and J by 4 bases, leaving 10 bases between them. The CDR3 reads CAWTSGTYGYTF. The CDR3 DNA follows: TGTGCCTGGACTTCAGGGACCTATGGCTACACCTTC. Looking up the rest from reference TRBV30 and TRBJ1-2 gives the full variable domain: SQTIHQWPATLVQPVGSPLSLECTVEGTSNPNLYWYRQAAGRGLQLLFYSVGIGQISSEVPQNLSASRPQDRQFILSSKKLLLSDSGFYLCAWTSGTYGYTFGSGTRLTVV.

The gene calls are TRBV4-1 and TRBJ2-1; 10 bases match TRBD1. V shed 4 bases and J 5 bases; nucleotides not matched to a gene: 14. The CDR3 length is 18 residues. CDR1 and CDR2 (germline): MGHRA, YSYEKL. CDR3 in amino acids: CASSRDRGLKAGDNEQFF. The CDR3 DNA follows: TGCGCCAGCAGCCGAGACAGGGGGCTTAAAGCGGGAGACAATGAGCAGTTCTTC.

This sequence joins TRBV30 and TRBJ1-5, with TRBD1 as a possible D gene (6 bases). Germline V gene data show CDR1 as GTSNPN and CDR2 as SVGIG (reference sequence). With 0 bases removed from V and 6 bases from J, the gap between germline ends came to 15 bases. The CDR3 is made up of 15 amino acids. This CDR3 is CAWSVGGAQGQPQHF. The CDR3 DNA is TGTGCCTGGAGTGTTGGGGGGGCTCAGGGTCAGCCCCAGCATTTT.

A single count supports this clone. This rearrangement joins TRBV4-1 to TRBJ2-3, with 10 positions matching TRBD1. CDR1 is MGHRA, CDR2 YSYEKL, per germline. This CDR3 contains 17 residues. V shed 2 bases and J 3 bases; nucleotides not matched to a gene: 8. The CDR3 bases are TGCGCCAGCAGCCAAATTCTCCGGGACAGGGGTACAGATACGCAGTATTTT. Translating it yields CASSQILRDRGTDTQYF.

The V and J genes are TRBV2 and TRBJ1-3; D might be TRBD1 (5 bases). The germline gives CDR1 SNHLY, CDR2 FYNNEI. This CDR3 spans 13 amino acids. V lost 0 bases and J lost 7, with 7 bases in between. The DNA for the CDR3 is TGTGCCAGCAGTGAAGCGCGGGGGAACACCATATATTTT. This gives the protein CASSEARGNTIYF.

The chain is built from TRBV4-1 and TRBJ2-1; 11 bases are shared with TRBD2. In germline, CDR1 is MGHRA, CDR2 YSYEKL. There are 17 residues in the CDR3. The junction had 8 bases not matched to a gene; V was cut back by 6 bases and J by 1 base. The CDR3 spells CASRTVSGRGSYNEQFF. In nucleotides, the CDR3 is TGCGCCAGCAGAACCGTTAGCGGGAGGGGGTCCTACAATGAGCAGTTCTTC.